This TCR beta chain was obtained from a study of T-cell memory formation after mild COVID-19. This clonotype showed up many times. Between the trimmed V and J ends, which lost 4 bases and 0 bases, there was a span of 10 bases. This CDR3 comprises 15 residues. CDR1 SNHLY and CDR2 FYNNEI come from the germline V gene. TCRdb re-analysed the 5' RACE reads in MiXCR, keeping a single row per CDR3 protein. The table records 400,000 to 500,000 distinct CDR3 sequences, around 24% of them present only once. Sequences were obtained from PBMCs or a T cell subset sorted from them (not recorded which). The J gene is TRBJ2-4, the V gene TRBV2, with D unresolved. This TCR was sampled from an adult woman who had mild COVID-19 (a few samples of this study predate the infection). Cell type and time point are not known. Here the CDR3 reads CASSGALLAKNIQYF. The CDR3 bases are TGTGCCAGCAGTGGGGCCCTTTTAGCCAAAAACATTCAGTACTTC.